This T cell receptor (beta chain) was sequenced for a study of neurological immune-mediated disorders. Whole-study results and caveats: HTLV-1-associated myelopathy ranked highest for TCR clonal expansion and multiple sclerosis lowest, beneath healthy controls.

Remarks on this clonotype: The antigen is not known.

CDR1 SGHTA and CDR2 FQGNSA come from the germline V gene. The V end was cut by 5 bases, the J end by 6 bases, with 7 bases between. The CDR3 extends over 11 amino acids. A single record per CDR3 protein comes from TCRdb applying MiXCR to the 5' RACE reads. The table records 60,000 or so distinct CDR3 sequences, about an eighth of them present only once. The source material was PBMCs. The chain joins TRBV7-2 to TRBJ1-1; unclear D gene. The receptor was isolated from a man in his sixties in good health. DNA for the CDR3: TGTGCCAGCAGCCCCCCCCCTGAAGCTTTCTTT. Protein: CASSPPPEAFF.